There are many counts of the clone carrying this TCR beta chain. Its antigen is still unknown. The data belong to a study of post-analysis software for immune sequencing data. The CDR3 totals 13 residues. Germline values: CDR1 SQVTM, CDR2 ANQGSEA. After removal of 6 bases from V and 0 bases from J, the junction contained 4 bases not matched to a gene. Findings and limits, study-wide: Controls significantly exceeded multiple sclerosis patients in normalized Chao1 diversity. The five TRBV segments detected at higher frequency in patients than in controls included TRBV5-6, TRBV5-1 and TRBV20-1. By F measure, strong co-clustering occurred among samples prepared in the same batch.

cDNA libraries for TCR beta contained unique molecular identifiers. There were roughly 0.95 to 10 million T cells, and 510,000 or so cDNA molecules came from them. TCRdb fed the PCR reads into MiXCR, producing one record per CDR3 protein. The sample contains fewer than 850,000 distinct CDR3 sequences, 25% to 30% of which appear only once. The gene calls are TRBV29-1 and TRBJ2-7, with 8 bases matching TRBD1. The receptor comes from a girl under 18 with multiple sclerosis. The sample consisted of blood. The CDR3: CSVRTGSSYEQYF. The CDR3 DNA follows: TGCAGCGTCAGGACAGGGAGCTCCTACGAGCAGTACTTC.